This entry lists 27 T cell receptor beta chains sequenced from one sample in a study of blood T cell repertoires in COVID-19. Clones were read by immunoSEQ multiplex PCR, and TCRdb kept only the in-frame ones, dropping some. The sample contains 400,000 to 500,000 clones, around nine tenths of which appear only once. The sample was PBMCs or T cells enriched from blood (not recorded which). The receptors shown here come from a woman under 30 who had been exposed to COVID-19.

This rearrangement joins TRBV4-2 to TRBJ1-2; the D is unclear. V gave up 4 bases and J gave up 10 bases, with 19 bases separating them. Germline lookup yields CDR1 LGHNA and CDR2 YNFKEQ. The CDR3 contains 14 residues. In DNA form, the CDR3 reads TGTGCCAGCAGCCCTAGACTCGAGTACGTCGTCTACACCTTC. Translation: CASSPRLEYVVYTF.

The CDR3 sequence is CASSSGLLQGETQYF. The CDR3 region has the DNA TGTGCCAGCAGCTCTGGACTGCTCCAAGGAGAGACCCAGTACTTC. The J gene is TRBJ2-5, the V gene TRBV5-5; weak D call: TRBD2 (5 bases). V was trimmed by 3 bases and J by 4 bases, leaving 16 bases between them. Germline values: CDR1 SGHKS, CDR2 YYEKEE (reference sequence). The CDR3 is 15 amino acids. Combining the CDR3 with reference TRBV5-5 and TRBJ2-5 gives the whole variable domain DAGVTQSPTHLIKTRGQQVTLRCSPISGHKSVSWYQQVLGQGPQFIFQYYEKEERGRGNFPDRFSARQFPNYSSELNVNALLLGDSALYLCASSSGLLQGETQYFGPGTRLLVL.

The rearrangement joins TRBV24-1 to TRBJ2-2; 12 bases fit TRBD2. V trimming: 5 bases; J trimming: 0 bases; junction bases outside the gene matches: 12. The CDR3 has 20 amino acids. Germline CDR1 is KGHDR and CDR2 is SFDVKD. The CDR3 DNA reads as TGTGCCACCAGTGGATCTCCCCTTGGACTAGCGGGAACGAACACCGGGGAGCTGTTTTTT. This codes for CATSGSPLGLAGTNTGELFF.

This chain connects TRBV7-6 to TRBJ1-5, with 12 bases that match TRBD1. Germline V gene data show CDR1 as SGHVS and CDR2 as FNYEAQ. V was clipped by 5 bases and J by 6 bases; unmatched bases: 17. This CDR3 is 19 amino acids long. Here the CDR3 reads CASSSRDRGRSSTAQPQHF. The DNA of the CDR3 is TGTGCCAGCAGCAGCCGGGACAGGGGGCGAAGTTCGACGGCTCAGCCCCAGCATTTT.

The chain joins TRBV9 to TRBJ1-2, with D possibly TRBD1 on 6 matching bases. CDR1 and CDR2 from the germline V gene are SGDLS and YYNGEE. This CDR3 contains 13 residues. The V gene lost 4 bases and the J gene lost 4 bases, with 11 bases spanning the gap. CDR3 DNA sequence: TGTGCCAGCAGCACAGGGTCCTCCTATGGCTACACCTTC. Protein sequence: CASSTGSSYGYTF.

The chain is built from TRBV5-1 and TRBJ2-3, with TRBD2 as a possible D gene (5 bases). This CDR3 has 17 amino acids. The V and J ends lost 3 bases and 0 bases respectively, with 17 bases between them. The V gene's germline CDR1 is SGHRS and CDR2 YFSETQ. The CDR3 nucleotides read TGCGCCAGCAGCTCAATGTTGGGAGAACCTAGCACAGATACGCAGTATTTT. Its translation: CASSSMLGEPSTDTQYF.

This clone was picked up one time. The genes are TRBV28 and TRBJ1-6; TRBD1 agrees at 7 bases. This CDR3 has 14 residues. CDR1 is MDHEN, CDR2 SYDVKM, per germline. V gave up 10 bases and J gave up 7 bases; unmatched junction bases: 10. The chain's CDR3 is CATHDLQGNSPLHF. In nucleotides, the CDR3 is TGTGCCACCCACGACCTACAGGGGAATTCACCCCTCCACTTT.

The V gene is TRBV11-3, the J gene TRBJ2-2; D may be TRBD1 (6 bases). V shed 0 bases and J shed 4 bases, with 9 bases lying between them. Germline V gene lookup returns CDR1 SGHNT and CDR2 YENEEA. The CDR3 consists of 15 residues. CDR3 sequence (DNA): TGTGCCAGCAGCTTAGATTTGGGGGCCACCGGGGAGCTGTTTTTT. Its translation is CASSLDLGATGELFF.

This clone is a singleton in its sample. The V call is TRBV28, the J call TRBJ2-7; possibly TRBD1 for D (5 bases). This CDR3 comprises 15 residues. Germline CDR1 is MDHEN and CDR2 is SYDVKM. The ends were cut back, 3 bases at V and 3 bases at J, with 15 bases in the middle. For the CDR3, the DNA is TGTGCCAGCAGTTTTGGGCCGACAGTAGGCTACGAGCAGTACTTC. Protein sequence: CASSFGPTVGYEQYF.

The CDR3, as DNA: TGTGCCAGTGCTAGCCCCTGGACTGGATTGGGCGAGCAGTACTTC. Translated: CASASPWTGLGEQYF. The V and J genes are TRBV19 and TRBJ2-7; possibly TRBD2 for D (5 bases). Germline-derived CDR1 and CDR2 are LNHDA and SQIVND (reference sequence). V lost 8 bases and J lost 6, with 23 bases in between. CDR3 length equals 15 residues. The full variable domain, completed using reference TRBV19 and TRBJ2-7, is DGGITQSPKYLFRKEGQNVTLSCEQNLNHDAMYWYRQDPGQGLRLIYYSQIVNDFQKGDIAEGYSVSREKKESFPLTVTSAQKNPTAFYLCASASPWTGLGEQYFGPGTRLTVT.

This chain links TRBV18 with TRBJ2-3; D is possibly TRBD2 (6 bases). Looked up from germline, CDR1 is KGHSH and CDR2 is LQKENI. The CDR3 loop spans 15 amino acids. Trimming cost V 2 bases and J 3 bases, with 12 bases left between them. In DNA, the CDR3 is TGTGCCAGCTCACCAACGACTAGTAGAACAGATACGCAGTATTTT. Its translation is CASSPTTSRTDTQYF.

The V call is TRBV5-4, the J call TRBJ2-2, with D unresolved. V lost 2 bases and J 2 bases, leaving 10 bases between the germline ends. This CDR3 contains 15 residues. Germline loops: CDR1 SGHNT, CDR2 YYREEE (reference sequence). The CDR3 here is CASSFQVVNTGELFF. Written as DNA, the CDR3 is TGTGCCAGCAGCTTTCAGGTGGTAAACACCGGGGAGCTGTTTTTT.

The rearrangement links TRBV28 to TRBJ1-1; 8 nucleotides line up with TRBD1. CDR3 length: 17 amino acids. Trimming cost V 3 bases and J 4 bases; bases outside gene matches: 13. Germline assignment: CDR1 MDHEN and CDR2 SYDVKM. This CDR3 reads CASSFWGQGALGTEAFF. The CDR3 nucleotides read TGTGCCAGCAGTTTTTGGGGCCAGGGGGCTCTGGGCACTGAAGCTTTCTTT.

The chain carries TRBV23-1 and TRBJ1-2, with TRBD1 matching over 12 bases. TRBV23-1 is labeled an ORF, and its function is uncertain. V shed 6 bases and J 5 bases; nucleotides not matched to a gene: 13. The CDR3 extends over 17 amino acids. CDR3 sequence (DNA): TGCGCCAGCAGCCCGTTGCCGGGACAGGGGGCGCGGTATGGCTACACCTTC. Protein product: CASSPLPGQGARYGYTF.

The J gene is TRBJ1-2, the V gene TRBV2; TRBD1 matches at 8 bases. Germline lookup yields CDR1 SNHLY and CDR2 FYNNEI. The CDR3 runs to 17 residues. V was clipped by 3 bases and J by 2 bases; unmatched bases: 11. CDR3 sequence: CASSDLLLRTGNYGYTF. DNA of the CDR3: TGTGCCAGCAGTGACTTATTATTAAGGACAGGGAACTATGGCTACACCTTC.

This clone was counted a single time. This rearrangement joins TRBV5-4 to TRBJ2-7, with 7 positions matching TRBD1. This CDR3 has 15 residues. Germline V lookup: CDR1 SGHNT, CDR2 YYREEE (reference sequence). J lost 1 base, V lost 4 bases, and 8 bases had no gene match. This CDR3 is CASSQQGTLSYEQYF. The CDR3 DNA reads as TGTGCCAGCAGCCAACAGGGGACCTTATCCTACGAGCAGTACTTC.

V gene TRBV18 combines with J gene TRBJ2-7; 9 nucleotides agree with TRBD1. This CDR3 has 16 amino acids. Germline V CDR1 and CDR2: KGHSH, LQKENI. The junction had 4 bases not matched to a gene; V was cut back by 1 base and J by 0 bases. CDR3 coding DNA: TGTGCCAGCTCACCACTAATGGGACAGGGCTCCTACGAGCAGTACTTC. It specifies CASSPLMGQGSYEQYF. The variable domain in full, with the rest retrieved from reference TRBV18 and TRBJ2-7, is NAGVMQNPRHLVRRRGQEARLRCSPMKGHSHVYWYRQLPEEGLKFMVYLQKENIIDESGMPKERFSAEFPKEGPSILRIQQVVRGDSAAYFCASSPLMGQGSYEQYFGPGTRLTVT.

The chain recombines TRBV7-9 with TRBJ2-1, with D possibly being TRBD1 (6 bases). The germline V gene encodes CDR1 SEHNR and CDR2 FQNEAQ (reference sequence). There are 15 residues in the CDR3. The V end was cut by 2 bases, the J end by 5 bases, with 13 bases between. CDR3 loop: CASSLQPDSDNEQFF. The CDR3 nucleotides are TGTGCCAGCAGCTTACAACCGGACAGCGACAATGAGCAGTTCTTC.

This chain's CDR3 is CASSTGLPNNEQFF. The CDR3 DNA reads as TGTGCCAGCAGTACGGGACTCCCTAACAATGAGCAGTTCTTC. V and J are TRBV28 and TRBJ2-1; possible D gene TRBD2, 6 bases. The CDR3 extends over 14 amino acids. V gave up 5 bases and J gave up 5 bases, with 13 bases separating them. Germline V gene sequence: CDR1 MDHEN, CDR2 SYDVKM.

The chain combines TRBV5-1 with TRBJ1-6, with 9 bases identical to TRBD1. Trimming at V came to 0 bases and at J to 7 bases, leaving 11 bases not matched to a gene. The germline V gene encodes CDR1 SGHRS and CDR2 YFSETQ. This CDR3 has 18 residues. Written as DNA, the CDR3 is TGCGCCAGCAGCTTGGACAGGGGGCTTAGGGAAATCAATTCACCCCTCCACTTT. Translating gives CASSLDRGLREINSPLHF.

The CDR3 reads CSVEAAGGSEAFF. The DNA of the CDR3 is TGCAGCGTTGAAGCGGCAGGGGGAAGCGAAGCTTTCTTT. The J gene is TRBJ1-1, the V gene TRBV29-1; 7 positions agree with TRBD1. The ends lost 1 base at V and 8 bases at J; junction bases unmatched: 7. The CDR3 totals 13 residues. CDR1 and CDR2 from the germline V gene are SQVTM and ANQGSEA. Using reference TRBV29-1 and TRBJ1-1 for the parts outside the CDR3, the full variable domain is SAVISQKPSRDICQRGTSLTIQCQVDSQVTMMFWYRQQPGQSLTLIATANQGSEATYESGFVIDKFPISRPNLTFSTLTVSNMSPEDSSIYLCSVEAAGGSEAFFGQGTRLTVV.

For this clone: One end of the junction does not line up with germline, which may come from a read error. V and J are TRBV7-7 and TRBJ2-1, with 10 nucleotides matching TRBD2. The CDR3 sequence is 15 residues long. The V gene's germline CDR1 is SSHAT and CDR2 FNYEAQ (reference sequence). CDR3: CASSLSGGAANEQFF. In DNA form, the CDR3 reads TGTGCTAGCAGCTTAAGCGGGGGGGCCGCCAATGAGCAGTTCTTC.

The V call is TRBV7-9, the J call TRBJ2-2; TRBD1 aligns across 10 bases. The CDR3 is made up of 16 amino acids. With V trimmed by 3 bases and J by 0 bases, 1 base remained unmatched. Looked up from germline, CDR1 is SEHNR and CDR2 is FQNEAQ (reference sequence). This chain's CDR3 is CASSFGQGANTGELFF. The CDR3 DNA is TGTGCCAGCAGCTTCGGACAGGGGGCGAACACCGGGGAGCTGTTTTTT. Drawing the rest from reference TRBV7-9 and TRBJ2-2, the complete variable domain is DTGVSQNPRHKITKRGQNVTFRCDPISEHNRLYWYRQTLGQGPEFLTYFQNEAQLEKSRLLSDRFSAERPKGSFSTLEIQRTEQGDSAMYLCASSFGQGANTGELFFGEGSRLTVL.

This clone appeared a few times. The chain recombines TRBV6-2 or TRBV6-3 with TRBJ1-3, with no clear D. The CDR3 has 14 amino acids. With 2 bases removed from V and 0 bases from J, the gap between germline ends came to 5 bases. CDR1 is MNHEY, CDR2 SVGEGT, per germline. The CDR3: CASSYPSSGNTIYF. The CDR3, as DNA: TGTGCCAGCAGTTACCCCTCCTCTGGAAACACCATATATTTT.

In this sample, this clone turned up once. This chain uses TRBV4-1 with TRBJ2-7; a weak D match, TRBD2 (7 bases). CDR3 length: 16 residues. V lost 4 bases and J lost 8, with 24 bases in between. From germline, CDR1 is MGHRA and CDR2 YSYEKL. CDR3 nucleotide sequence: TGCGCCAGCAGCCTTACGCAGGGCCGAGGGGGGGACCAGCAGTACTTC. Amino acids: CASSLTQGRGGDQQYF.

The rearrangement joins TRBV9 to TRBJ2-5, with 8 bases lining up with TRBD2. Germline lookup yields CDR1 SGDLS and CDR2 YYNGEE. Germline trimming cut 6 bases from V and 4 bases from J; bases unmatched to any gene: 8. The CDR3 runs to 14 residues. The CDR3 DNA follows: TGTGCCAGCACCGCCTCGGGGGGGGCAGAGACCCAGTACTTC. Translation: CASTASGGAETQYF.

This sequence joins TRBV19 and TRBJ1-1, with 8 bases matching TRBD1. This CDR3 has 14 residues. With V trimmed by 7 bases and J by 5 bases, 9 bases remained unmatched. CDR1 and CDR2 from the germline V gene are LNHDA and SQIVND (reference sequence). The CDR3 bases are TGTGCCAGTATGAGGACAGGGTCTGGGACTGAAGCTTTCTTT. The encoded protein is CASMRTGSGTEAFF.